A single sample gave rise to the 14 T cell receptor beta chains below, sequenced in a study of T cells in Graves' hyperthyroidism and ophthalmopathy. The investigators amplified TCR beta CDR3 regions from RNA transcripts. HTBI primers drove first-round RT-PCR of the TCR CDR3. TCRdb fed the multiplex PCR reads into MiXCR, producing one record per CDR3 protein. Of 390,000 or so distinct CDR3 sequences listed, around 15% were seen once; the top ten hold approximately 13%. The sequencing sample was made of blood. The receptors come from a man between 18 and 35 years old with Graves' ophthalmopathy.

This clonotype was detected ten times or more. The chain is built from TRBV2 and TRBJ2-1; D perhaps matches TRBD1 (5 bases). The CDR3 runs to 16 residues. Trimming removed 3 bases at V and 2 bases at J, with 14 bases between. Germline values: CDR1 SNHLY, CDR2 FYNNEI. The CDR3 nucleotides are TGTGCCAGCAGTGATGTGGAGACAGACCCCTACAATGAGCAGTTCTTC. Residues: CASSDVETDPYNEQFF.

This clonotype was picked up a small number of times. The chain joins TRBV9 to TRBJ2-7, with 11 positions matching TRBD2. Germline lookup yields CDR1 SGDLS and CDR2 YYNGEE. The V segment lost 4 bases and the J segment 7 bases; nucleotides outside the gene matches: 13. The length of the CDR3 is 16 residues. DNA for the CDR3: TGTGCCAGCAGCCACGGACTAGCGGGTTCCCCGGGGGAGCAGTACTTC. Translation gives CASSHGLAGSPGEQYF.

V usage is TRBV7-3 and J usage is TRBJ2-2, with D unclear. Germline lookup yields CDR1 SGHTA and CDR2 FQGTGA. The CDR3 extends over 14 amino acids. Trimming shortened V by 2 bases and J by 9 bases, and 13 bases separated the two germline ends. The CDR3 reads CASSLGGRTRELFF. The DNA for the CDR3 is TGTGCCAGCAGCTTAGGTGGTAGGACCAGGGAGCTGTTTTTT.

This clonotype has a count of ten or more. This sequence joins TRBV7-9 and TRBJ2-7; D is perhaps TRBD1 (6 bases). This CDR3 has 15 residues. Germline loops: CDR1 SEHNR, CDR2 FQNEAQ (reference sequence). Trimming took 1 base from V and 4 from J, leaving 14 bases between them. CDR3 loop: CASSLGGSRGYEQYF. Here the CDR3 DNA reads TGTGCCAGCAGCTTAGGGGGGTCCAGGGGATACGAGCAGTACTTC.

This clonotype was recorded many times. The chain's CDR3 is CASSLGLAAGDTQYF. The DNA of the CDR3 is TGCGCCAGCAGCTTGGGGCTAGCGGCGGGGGATACGCAGTATTTT. The chain couples TRBV5-1 to TRBJ2-3; 7 bases are shared with TRBD2. CDR3 length: 15 amino acids. The V gene's germline CDR1 is SGHRS and CDR2 YFSETQ. J was trimmed by 6 bases and V by 0 bases; bases with no gene match: 7.

For this clonotype: This may arise from a read error, as a much more abundant clone is one base away. This chain uses TRBV6-2 or TRBV6-3 with TRBJ2-3; 11 bases are shared with TRBD2. Germline V gene data show CDR1 as MNHEY and CDR2 as SVGEGT. With V trimmed by 1 base and J by 2 bases, 5 bases remained unmatched. This CDR3 is 17 amino acids long. The CDR3 loop is CASSYLPSGGPTDTQYF. The CDR3, as DNA: TGTGCCAGCAGTTACTTACCTAGCGGGGGGCCCACAGATACGCAGTATTTT.

The chain uses TRBV7-6 and TRBJ1-4; the D is unclear. Trimming shortened V by 1 base and J by 3 bases, and 9 bases separated the two germline ends. The CDR3 sequence is 15 residues long. Germline values: CDR1 SGHVS, CDR2 FNYEAQ. The CDR3 is CASSLEQTSNEKLFF. Written as DNA, the CDR3 is TGTGCCAGCAGCTTAGAACAGACCTCTAATGAAAAACTGTTTTTT. Full variable domain (missing parts from reference TRBV7-6 and TRBJ1-4): GAGVSQSPRYKVTKRGQDVALRCDPISGHVSLYWYRQALGQGPEFLTYFNYEAQQDKSGLPNDRFSAERPEGSISTLTIQRTEQRDSAMYRCASSLEQTSNEKLFFGSGTQLSVL.

This chain uses TRBV9 with TRBJ2-2; 7 nucleotides align to TRBD2. This CDR3 has 13 residues. V lost 0 bases to trimming and J lost 7 bases; unmatched junction nucleotides: 0. CDR1 SGDLS and CDR2 YYNGEE come from the germline V gene. The CDR3 DNA sequence: TGTGCCAGCAGCGTAGCGGGAGGCGGGGAGCTGTTTTTT. Translation: CASSVAGGGELFF.

The chain is built from TRBV9 and TRBJ2-1, with D perhaps assigned TRBD1 or TRBD2 (5 bases each). The germline CDR1 and CDR2 sequences are SGDLS and YYNGEE. The V end lost 4 bases, the J end lost 7 bases, and 15 bases lay between the germline ends. The CDR3 has 14 amino acids. In DNA form, the CDR3 reads TGTGCCAGCAGCCCGGGGCTATCTCCTAATGAGCAGTTCTTC. It encodes CASSPGLSPNEQFF.

In this sample, this clonotype turned up many times. The chain is built from TRBV9 and TRBJ2-3; TRBD2 matches 10 bases. CDR3 size: 16 residues. The germline V gene has CDR1 SGDLS and CDR2 YYNGEE. J was trimmed by 0 bases and V by 0 bases; bases with no gene match: 1. CDR3 nucleotide sequence: TGTGCCAGCAGCGTAGAGACTAGCGGGAGCACAGATACGCAGTATTTT. Its protein is CASSVETSGSTDTQYF.

For this clonotype: This may be a read error, as it is one base from a much larger clone. The V call is TRBV6-2 or TRBV6-3, the J call TRBJ2-2; D is ambiguous. Germline assignment: CDR1 MNHEY and CDR2 SVGEGT. The CDR3 has 16 amino acids. V gave up 2 bases and J gave up 5 bases, with 15 bases separating them. The CDR3 loop reads CASSYQSSWRTGELFF. CDR3 coding DNA: TGTGCCAGCAGTTACCAGAGCTCCTGGCGAACCGGGGAGCTGTTTTTT.

In its sample, this clonotype was seen many times. This chain uses TRBV28 with TRBJ1-2; possible D gene TRBD1, 5 bases. The CDR3 is 16 amino acids. Trimming removed 5 bases from V and 1 base from J, with 17 bases in between. Germline assignment: CDR1 MDHEN and CDR2 SYDVKM. The CDR3 spells CASSRNRRDDNYGYTF. DNA for the CDR3: TGTGCCAGCAGTCGGAACCGACGGGACGATAACTATGGCTACACCTTC.

V gene TRBV6-1 combines with J gene TRBJ1-4; D is undetermined. This CDR3 region has 13 residues. Trimming took off 7 bases at V and 6 bases at J, with 12 bases between the two ends. Germline CDR1 reads MNHNS; CDR2 reads SASEGT. CDR3 in DNA: TGTGCCAGCAAAGTCCAGCAACATGAAAAACTGTTTTTT. This gives the protein CASKVQQHEKLFF.

Ten or more counts support this clonotype. V and J are TRBV27 and TRBJ1-6, with D uncertain. The V end was cut by 5 bases, the J end by 2 bases, with 1 base between. This CDR3 is 12 amino acids long. Germline V gives CDR1 MNHEY, CDR2 SMNVEV (reference sequence). The CDR3 protein is CASSTYNSPLHF. The CDR3 DNA sequence: TGTGCCAGCAGTACCTATAATTCACCCCTCCACTTT.